Given below is one TCR beta chain in context. This sample is drawn from a study of blood T cell repertoires in COVID-19. For the study at large: Specimens from acute and convalescent COVID-19 originated in the United States, Italy and Spain. Sample material is recorded as cDNA or gDNA derived from T cells, B-cell-depleted T cells, or PBMCs.

The CDR3 runs to 16 residues. Germline V gene sequence: CDR1 LNHDA, CDR2 SQIVND (reference sequence). Losses at the gene ends were 3 bases for V and 0 bases for J; bases not matched to a gene: 7. TCRdb keeps only in-frame clones here, not all; method: immunoSEQ multiplex PCR. The data hold roughly 150,000 clones, with roughly 79% observed a single time. Specimen: peripheral blood. The J gene is TRBJ2-7, the V gene TRBV19; 8 bases match TRBD2. The sequence was obtained from a man between 50 and 59 years old with active or convalescent COVID-19. The CDR3 nucleotides are TGTGCCAGTAGTATGGAGAGCGGGAGCTCCTCCTACGAGCAGTACTTC. Its protein is CASSMESGSSSYEQYF.